This T cell receptor beta chain was obtained from a study of response to subunit inactivated influenza vaccine. Germline V gene sequence: CDR1 MRHNA, CDR2 SNTAGT. CDR3 size: 13 residues. Trimming took 0 bases from V and 10 from J; bases not matched to a gene: 3. One entry per CDR3 protein results from TCRdb running MiXCR on the RT-PCR reads. This sample has 550,000 to 600,000 distinct CDR3 sequences, with 12% found just once. This TCR was sampled from a man between 45 and 60 years old who received an inactivated influenza vaccine. Sequencing was performed on PBMCs from blood, taken on the day of vaccination. This sequence joins TRBV6-4 and TRBJ2-1; 7 positions match TRBD2. Here the CDR3 reads CASSDSGREEQFF. The CDR3 region has the DNA TGTGCCAGCAGTGACTCCGGGCGGGAGGAGCAGTTCTTC.